This T cell receptor (beta chain) was sequenced during a study of T cell repertoires in cytomegalovirus infection. In the study overall: TCR beta signatures that were public indicated CMV infection and matching HLA type.

V gave up 4 bases and J gave up 2 bases, with 12 bases separating them. The germline CDR1 and CDR2 sequences are MNHEY and SVGEGT. The CDR3 has 14 amino acids. Comments on this clonotype: Its antigen remains unknown.

TCRdb redid the calling of the reads with MiXCR, one entry per CDR3 protein. The sample has approximately 340,000 distinct CDR3 sequences, 25% to 35% seen once; the top ten hold roughly 20%. Whole-study findings and limits: Within the response measured ex vivo, HLA-C-restricted CMV-specific TCR beta clonotypes were dominant. Accumulated public TCR beta family frequency recognized individuals carrying CMV together with the relevant HLA.

This TCR was sampled from a human donor in good health (CMV status not recorded). Some clones in this sample may be carry-over from other donors' samples. The V gene is TRBV6-2 or TRBV6-3, the J gene TRBJ2-7, with D uncertain. The sequenced sample was cultured PBMCs, obtained from culture after CMV antigen stimulation. The CDR3 sequence is CASSSPSYPYEQYF. Here the CDR3 DNA reads TGTGCCAGCAGTTCCCCATCGTATCCCTACGAGCAGTACTTC.